These 30 T cell receptor beta chains were all obtained from the same sample, sequenced in a study of blood T cell repertoires in COVID-19. Profiling relied on immunoSEQ multiplex PCR, and the TCRdb table lists in-frame clones only, not all of them. Of some 190,000 clones listed, roughly 85% are singletons. Sequencing was done on a sample of peripheral blood. These receptors all come from a human donor with active or convalescent COVID-19. The donor label of this sample is uncertain.

This chain connects TRBV6-5 to TRBJ2-3, with D maybe TRBD2 (6 bases). Per germline, CDR1 MNHEY and CDR2 SVGAGI. The V and J ends lost 6 bases and 3 bases respectively, with 16 bases between them. The CDR3 covers 15 residues. In DNA form, the CDR3 reads TGTGCCAGCAGGGAGGGCGGGCGATTTACAGATACGCAGTATTTT. This sequence encodes CASREGGRFTDTQYF.

This clone was recorded once. The V call is TRBV18, the J call TRBJ2-7; TRBD1 is a possible D gene (6 bases). The CDR3 is 14 amino acids. Trimming took off 2 bases at V and 7 bases at J, with 15 bases between the two ends. CDR1 and CDR2 (germline): KGHSH, LQKENI. CDR3 in amino acids: CASSPYQGIGEQYF. CDR3 nucleotide sequence: TGTGCCAGCTCACCATATCAGGGGATCGGAGAGCAGTACTTC.

The genes are TRBV6-5 and TRBJ2-7, with 8 positions matching TRBD1. The CDR3 contains 15 residues. Germline CDR1 and CDR2: MNHEY and SVGAGI. V was pared by 3 bases and J by 0 bases, with 4 bases of the junction left unmatched. Here the CDR3 reads CASSYGTGASYEQYF. For the CDR3, the DNA is TGTGCCAGCAGTTATGGGACAGGCGCCTCCTACGAGCAGTACTTC.

The V gene is TRBV5-5, the J gene TRBJ2-3; 7 bases fit TRBD2. Germline values: CDR1 SGHKS, CDR2 YYEKEE (reference sequence). CDR3 length: 14 residues. Trimming removed 4 bases from V and 2 bases from J; junction bases left unmatched: 4. The CDR3 nucleotides read TGTGCCAGCAGCCCCAGCGGGAACACAGATACGCAGTATTTT. Translation: CASSPSGNTDTQYF.

This sequence joins TRBV4-1 and TRBJ1-1; 8 bases match TRBD1. The CDR3 length is 14 residues. V was clipped by 6 bases and J by 1 base; unmatched bases: 4. Germline assignment: CDR1 MGHRA and CDR2 YSYEKL. CDR3: CASSGQGANTEAFF. For the CDR3, the DNA is TGCGCCAGCAGTGGCCAGGGGGCGAACACTGAAGCTTTCTTT.

This clone showed up just a few times. J is TRBJ2-2 and V is TRBV12-2; the DNA was not compared with TRBD1, the D call given in the table. TRBV12-2 counts as a pseudogene. This CDR3 comprises 15 residues. The CDR3 sequence is CASRCRVRGTGELFF. DNA of the CDR3: TGTGCAAGTCGCTGCCGGGTTAGGGGCACCGGGGAGCTGTTTTTT.

The genes are TRBV24-1 and TRBJ2-3; 8 bases match TRBD1. V gave up 4 bases and J gave up 5 bases; unmatched junction bases: 10. The CDR3 contains 16 residues. Per germline, CDR1 KGHDR and CDR2 SFDVKD. CDR3 coding DNA: TGTGCCACCAGTGAGGCCGGGACAGGATACGAAGATACGCAGTATTTT. Translation gives CATSEAGTGYEDTQYF.

The chain is built from TRBV30 and TRBJ2-6; 9 bases fit TRBD1. From germline, CDR1 is GTSNPN and CDR2 SVGIG (reference sequence). The CDR3 runs 17 residues. After removal of 5 bases from V and 2 bases from J, the junction contained 10 bases not matched to a gene. This CDR3 is CAWSRDRVPTGANVLTF. The CDR3 nucleotides read TGTGCCTGGTCAAGGGACAGGGTTCCCACTGGGGCCAACGTCCTGACTTTC.

The rearrangement uses TRBV27 and TRBJ2-1; 8 bases are shared with TRBD1. The junction had 7 bases not matched to a gene; V was cut back by 5 bases and J by 4 bases. Germline assignment: CDR1 MNHEY and CDR2 SMNVEV (reference sequence). This CDR3 is 15 amino acids long. CDR3 in amino acids: CASSNRGDRYNEQFF. CDR3 nucleotide sequence: TGTGCCAGCAGTAACCGAGGGGACAGGTACAATGAGCAGTTCTTC.

V is TRBV5-4 and J is TRBJ2-3; TRBD2 matches 13 bases. Germline trimming cut 5 bases from V and 2 bases from J; bases unmatched to any gene: 8. The CDR3 sequence is 17 residues long. In germline, CDR1 is SGHNT, CDR2 YYREEE (reference sequence). The CDR3 DNA reads as TGTGCCAGCAGTCATTGGGGGACTAGCGGGATCACAGATACGCAGTATTTT. Encoded protein: CASSHWGTSGITDTQYF. Drawing the rest from reference TRBV5-4 and TRBJ2-3, the complete variable domain is ETGVTQSPTHLIKTRGQQVTLRCSSQSGHNTVSWYQQALGQGPQFIFQYYREEENGRGNFPPRFSGLQFPNYSSELNVNALELDDSALYLCASSHWGTSGITDTQYFGPGTRLTVL.

The chain couples TRBV18 to TRBJ2-2; the D gene is possibly TRBD1 (5 bases). Germline lookup yields CDR1 KGHSH and CDR2 LQKENI. The CDR3 runs to 13 residues. CDR3 DNA sequence: TGTGAGCTCACCAGGGTTAAGACCGGGGAGCTGTTTTTT. Residues: CELTRVKTGELFF.

In this sample, this clone turned up once. This sequence joins TRBV19 and TRBJ2-3, with a tentative D call TRBD2 (6 bases). Germline V gene data show CDR1 as LNHDA and CDR2 as SQIVND (reference sequence). This CDR3 contains 18 residues. The V and J ends lost 6 bases and 4 bases respectively, with 26 bases between them. In nucleotides, the CDR3 is TGTGCCAGTAGCCTAGGGTTCAGCGGGCGGATCGAGGCAGATACGCAGTATTTT. This encodes CASSLGFSGRIEADTQYF.

The V and J genes are TRBV7-2 and TRBJ2-7; the match to TRBD2 covers 8 bases. The CDR3 is 14 amino acids. V was clipped by 3 bases and J by 2 bases; unmatched bases: 3. Germline CDR1 is SGHTA and CDR2 is FQGNSA. The chain's CDR3 is CASSLNGGAYEQYF. DNA of the CDR3: TGTGCCAGCAGCTTGAACGGGGGGGCCTACGAGCAGTACTTC.

J is TRBJ2-1 and V is TRBV27; 15 positions match TRBD2. The CDR3 covers 16 residues. CDR1 and CDR2 (germline): MNHEY, SMNVEV (reference sequence). The trim removed 6 bases at V and 4 bases at J, leaving 4 bases unmatched. The CDR3 here is CASSRTSGRGYNEQFF. CDR3 coding DNA: TGTGCCAGCAGCCGGACTAGCGGGAGGGGTTACAATGAGCAGTTCTTC.

The V call is TRBV6-4, the J call TRBJ2-1; TRBD2 aligns across 13 bases. With V trimmed by 2 bases and J by 5 bases, 3 bases remained unmatched. Germline values: CDR1 MRHNA, CDR2 SNTAGT. The CDR3 is 16 amino acids. CDR3 protein: CASSDRLAGGHNEQFF. The DNA for the CDR3 is TGTGCCAGCAGTGACAGACTAGCGGGAGGTCACAATGAGCAGTTCTTC.

This clone has more than one count but fewer than ten. This chain links TRBV29-1 with TRBJ2-3, with D unresolved. Trimming stripped 3 bases from V and 1 base from J, with 17 bases between. The CDR3 is 16 residues long. Germline V lookup: CDR1 SQVTM, CDR2 ANQGSEA. The CDR3 is CSVDAHGGTRTDTQYF. The CDR3 DNA sequence: TGCAGCGTTGACGCTCACGGTGGTACGCGCACAGATACGCAGTATTTT.

The gene calls are TRBV15 and TRBJ1-5, with 7 bases fitting TRBD1. The germline CDR1 and CDR2 sequences are LNHNV and YYDKDF (reference sequence). The junction had 7 bases not matched to a gene; V was cut back by 5 bases and J by 3 bases. This CDR3 contains 15 residues. CDR3 in DNA: TGTGCCACCAGCGCCAGACAGGGCCCCAATCAGCCCCAGCATTTT. This codes for CATSARQGPNQPQHF.

This clone came up a few times. The rearrangement links TRBV30 to TRBJ2-5; D not resolved. Germline V gene lookup returns CDR1 GTSNPN and CDR2 SVGIG (reference sequence). The CDR3 spans 13 residues. V lost 2 bases to trimming and J lost 4 bases, with 11 bases between them. CDR3 amino acids: CAWSLRIGETQYF. In DNA form, the CDR3 reads TGTGCCTGGAGTCTGAGGATTGGAGAGACCCAGTACTTC.

This rearrangement joins TRBV7-2 to TRBJ2-1, with a tentative D call TRBD2 (6 bases). Germline CDR1 reads SGHTA; CDR2 reads FQGNSA. The CDR3 has 14 residues. Trimming took off 2 bases at V and 8 bases at J, with 13 bases between the two ends. Written as DNA, the CDR3 is TGTGCCAGCAGCTTATTGAGTCGGGACTATGAGCAGTTCTTC. Amino acid sequence: CASSLLSRDYEQFF.

V usage is TRBV18 and J usage is TRBJ1-4; 9 bases align to TRBD1. The CDR3 runs 17 residues. The J segment lost 3 bases and the V segment lost 5 bases, leaving 10 bases of the junction unmatched. In germline, CDR1 is KGHSH, CDR2 LQKENI. CDR3 nucleotide sequence: TGTGCCAGCTCAAGCACCGGGACAGGGAGGCCTAATGAAAAACTGTTTTTT. Translated: CASSSTGTGRPNEKLFF.

The chain recombines TRBV2 with TRBJ2-3, with 10 bases aligning to TRBD2. V gave up 10 bases and J gave up 0 bases; unmatched junction bases: 4. CDR3 length: 14 residues. Germline V gene lookup returns CDR1 SNHLY and CDR2 FYNNEI. The CDR3 coding sequence is TGTGCCATCCCGACTAGCGGGAGCACAGATACGCAGTATTTT. Translation: CAIPTSGSTDTQYF.

The chain carries TRBV3-1 (or the pseudogene TRBV3-2) and TRBJ2-7; D may be TRBD1 (5 bases). V was pared by 2 bases and J by 3 bases, with 17 bases between. CDR3 length equals 16 residues. Germline-derived CDR1 and CDR2 are LGHDT and YNNKEL (reference sequence). CDR3 residues: CASSQTDTLRGYEQYF. The CDR3 DNA sequence: TGTGCCAGCAGCCAAACGGACACGCTCAGAGGCTACGAGCAGTACTTC.

The genes are TRBV28 and TRBJ1-5, with 7 bases matching TRBD1. The V gene end was trimmed by 3 bases and the J gene end by 2 bases; junction bases not matched to a gene: 4. This CDR3 has 15 amino acids. Looked up from germline, CDR1 is MDHEN and CDR2 is SYDVKM. CDR3 loop: CASSLDTGGNQPQHF. CDR3 DNA sequence: TGTGCCAGCAGTTTGGATACAGGGGGCAATCAGCCCCAGCATTTT.

The gene calls are TRBV7-2 and TRBJ1-1; D uncertain. CDR1 SGHTA and CDR2 FQGNSA come from the germline V gene. CDR3 length equals 13 residues. V lost 3 bases and J lost 8, with 13 bases in between. CDR3 nucleotide sequence: TGTGCCAGCAGCTTGAAACAGACAAACGAAGCTTTCTTT. Translated, it gives CASSLKQTNEAFF.

This clone was seen just once. The CDR3 DNA follows: TGCGCCAGCAGCTTATCGGCCGGGACAGTTATGAACACTGAAGCTTTCTTT. Translation gives CASSLSAGTVMNTEAFF. This sequence joins TRBV5-1 and TRBJ1-1; the match to TRBD1 covers 7 bases. The V and J ends lost 2 bases and 0 bases, in that order; junction bases with no gene match: 10. The germline gives CDR1 SGHRS, CDR2 YFSETQ. This CDR3 has 17 amino acids.

This chain uses TRBV7-2 with TRBJ2-3, with unresolved D. The CDR3 is made up of 14 amino acids. CDR1 and CDR2 (germline): SGHTA, FQGNSA. Between the trimmed V and J ends, which lost 5 bases and 4 bases, there was a span of 13 bases. The CDR3 nucleotides are TGTGCCAGCAGCACCTGGGCTTCCGCAGATACGCAGTATTTT. Protein sequence: CASSTWASADTQYF.

The V and J genes are TRBV7-2 and TRBJ1-5; no definite D call. V was pared by 5 bases and J by 2 bases, with 16 bases between. This CDR3 has 16 amino acids. Looked up from germline, CDR1 is SGHTA and CDR2 is FQGNSA. The CDR3 protein is CASSPTLGSRNQPQHF. As DNA, the CDR3 is TGTGCCAGCAGCCCAACACTCGGGTCACGCAATCAGCCCCAGCATTTT.

This clone was found a few times. The chain recombines TRBV27 with TRBJ1-6, with unresolved D. With 5 bases removed from V and 3 bases from J, the gap between germline ends came to 11 bases. The CDR3 consists of 15 residues. CDR1 MNHEY and CDR2 SMNVEV come from the germline V gene (reference sequence). The CDR3 nucleotides read TGTGCCAGCAGTACCCGGGGTGTCTATAATTCACCCCTCCACTTT. Its protein is CASSTRGVYNSPLHF.

The J gene is TRBJ2-3, the V gene TRBV11-3; 13 nucleotides line up with TRBD2. V was pared by 6 bases and J by 4 bases, with 7 bases of the junction left unmatched. Germline V CDR1 and CDR2: SGHNT, YENEEA. The CDR3 extends over 16 amino acids. The CDR3 sequence: CASSWTSGSRPDTQYF. CDR3 sequence (DNA): TGTGCCAGCAGTTGGACTAGCGGGAGTCGGCCAGATACGCAGTATTTT.

The rearrangement uses TRBV5-1 and TRBJ1-2; 9 bases map to TRBD1. Germline CDR1 reads SGHRS; CDR2 reads YFSETQ. Trimming at V came to 3 bases and at J to 4 bases, leaving 13 bases not matched to a gene. CDR3 length: 17 amino acids. CDR3 region: CASSSESTGGPLYGYTF. In DNA, the CDR3 is TGCGCCAGCAGCTCGGAGAGTACAGGGGGCCCACTCTATGGCTACACCTTC.